The rows below give T cell receptor beta chains drawn from one sample of a study of blood T cell repertoires in COVID-19. Produced via immunoSEQ multiplex PCR; TCRdb's table is partial and in-frame only. Of some 670,000 clones in the sample, about 87% are singletons; the top ten hold over 0.2%. Sequenced sample: peripheral blood. The receptors come from a woman aged 18-29 years with acute or convalescent COVID-19. CDR3s include the opening cysteine and the closing phenylalanine or tryptophan. Fields, in order: J gene, clone size, D gene, V gene, CDR3 protein, CDR3 DNA. D genes are given only for firm matches. Clone size, where shown, is once, few, many, or a class for clones that have expanded.

TRBJ2-1	once	NA	TRBV9	CASSPTIKGGFSFNEQFF	TGTGCCAGCAGCCCAACCATTAAGGGGGGGTTTTCTTTCAATGAGCAGTTCTTC
TRBJ1-5	NA	NA	TRBV30	CAWSPAGGQPQHF	TGTGCCTGGAGTCCAGCAGGTGGCCAGCCCCAGCATTTT
TRBJ2-7	NA	TRBD1	TRBV19	CASSITGTGAYEQYF	TGTGCCAGTAGTATCACCGGGACAGGGGCCTACGAGCAGTACTTC
TRBJ2-7	NA	TRBD1	TRBV28	CASTPGQLISYEQYF	TGTGCCAGCACCCCGGGACAGCTAATCTCCTACGAGCAGTACTTC
TRBJ1-4	NA	NA	TRBV5-8	CASRSTGGIREKLFF	TGTGCCAGCAGGTCGACCGGCGGGATAAGGGAAAAACTGTTTTTT
TRBJ1-1	NA	TRBD1	TRBV29-1	CSAKADRGNTEAFF	TGCAGCGCAAAAGCAGACAGGGGGAACACTGAAGCTTTCTTT
TRBJ1-2	NA	TRBD1	TRBV19	CASSIDPRGLDGYTF	TGTGCCAGTAGTATAGACCCCAGGGGGCTGGATGGCTACACCTTC
TRBJ1-1	NA	NA	TRBV4-1	CASSQDRGRGWGNTEAFF	TGCGCCAGCAGCCAAGATCGAGGCCGGGGGTGGGGGAACACTGAAGCTTTCTTT
TRBJ1-4	NA	NA	TRBV4-1	CASSQGLGKLFF	TGCGCCAGCAGCCAGGGGCTTGGAAAACTGTTTTTT
TRBJ1-1	NA	NA	TRBV5-6	CASSPSYGRTKNTEAFF	TGTGCCAGCAGCCCCTCGTATGGCAGGACAAAGAACACTGAAGCTTTCTTT
TRBJ2-6	NA	NA	TRBV15	CATSRDRGSGANVLTF	TGTGCCACCAGCAGAGATCGGGGCTCTGGGGCCAACGTCCTGACTTTC
TRBJ1-4	NA	TRBD1	TRBV2	CATDRTGGIGLFF	TGTGCCACCGACCGTACAGGGGGCATTGGACTGTTTTTT
TRBJ2-3	NA	NA	TRBV20-1	CSVPKRDTQYF	TGCAGTGTTCCGAAGCGCGATACGCAGTATTTT
TRBJ1-3	NA	TRBD1	TRBV30	CAWTGQGTGNTIYF	TGTGCTTGGACGGGACAGGGGACTGGAAACACCATATATTTT
TRBJ1-2	NA	TRBD1	TRBV24-1	CATSDVGQGMNGYTF	TGTGCCACCAGTGATGTGGGACAGGGGATGAATGGCTACACCTTC
TRBJ1-1	once	NA	TRBV7-2	CASSSHNTEAFF	TGTGCCAGCAGCTCACATAACACTGAAGCTTTCTTT
TRBJ2-2	NA	TRBD1	TRBV9	CASSVPKDRPDTGELFF	TGTGCCAGCAGCGTACCAAAGGACAGGCCGGACACCGGGGAGCTGTTTTTT
TRBJ1-1	NA	NA	TRBV12-3/TRBV12-4	CASGQWEAFF	TGTGCCAGCGGCCAATGGGAGGCTTTCTTT
TRBJ1-1	NA	NA	TRBV6-4	CASSDGREGTEAFF	TGTGCCAGCAGTGACGGCAGGGAAGGCACTGAAGCTTTCTTT
TRBJ1-2	NA	NA	TRBV14	CASTPRLGQTDLNYGYTF	TGTGCCAGCACCCCCCGCCTCGGACAGACCGACCTTAACTATGGCTACACCTTC
TRBJ2-1	NA	TRBD2	TRBV3-1/TRBV3-2	CASSQDMDGGRAFNEQFF	TGTGCCAGCAGCCAAGATATGGACGGCGGGAGGGCCTTCAATGAGCAGTTCTTC
TRBJ1-1	NA	TRBD1	TRBV19	CASSNLEDPGGGTEAFF	TGTGCCAGTAGTAACCTCGAAGATCCAGGGGGAGGCACTGAAGCTTTCTTT
TRBJ2-7	NA	TRBD1	TRBV30	CAWSVALGQQSSYEQYF	TGTGCCTGGAGTGTAGCCCTGGGACAGCAGAGCTCCTACGAGCAGTACTTC
TRBJ2-3	NA	TRBD2	TRBV11-1	CASSPRTSGGTDTQYF	TGTGCCAGCAGCCCTCGGACTAGCGGGGGCACAGATACGCAGTATTTT
TRBJ2-2	once	NA	TRBV9	CASSVDRRATNIAGELFF	TGTGCCAGCAGCGTAGATCGGAGAGCCACTAACATTGCCGGGGAGCTGTTTTTT
TRBJ1-5	NA	NA	TRBV4-2	CASSLTEDQPQHF	TGTGCCAGCAGCCTAACGGAGGATCAGCCCCAGCATTTT
TRBJ1-4	NA	NA	TRBV7-8	CASSLGVATNEKLFF	TGTGCCAGCAGCTTAGGCGTTGCAACTAATGAAAAACTGTTTTTT
TRBJ1-1	NA	NA	TRBV14	CASSQKRHSLGTEAFF	TGTGCCAGCAGCCAAAAGAGACACAGCCTCGGCACTGAAGCTTTCTTT
TRBJ1-2	NA	NA	TRBV2	CASLRSRGYTF	TGTGCCAGCTTGAGGTCTCGGGGCTACACCTTC
TRBJ1-1	NA	NA	TRBV11-2	CASSFLGGPEAFF	TGTGCCAGCAGCTTTTTAGGAGGGCCTGAAGCTTTCTTT
TRBJ1-2	NA	NA	TRBV24-1	CATRDWFGYTF	TGTGCCACCAGAGACTGGTTTGGCTACACCTTC
TRBJ1-6	NA	NA	TRBV18	CASSPQGSYNSPLHF	TGTGCCAGCTCACCACAGGGGTCCTATAATTCACCCCTCCACTTT
TRBJ2-7	NA	TRBD2	TRBV9	CASSLQPGGGSYEQYF	TGTGCCAGCAGCCTACAGCCTGGCGGGGGCTCCTACGAGCAGTACTTC
TRBJ2-3	NA	TRBD2	TRBV6-4	CATGNGGADADTQYF	TGTGCCACCGGTAACGGGGGGGCCGACGCAGATACGCAGTATTTT
TRBJ2-1	NA	TRBD1	TRBV5-1	CASSARTGDYNEQFF	TGCGCCAGCAGTGCGAGGACAGGGGATTACAATGAGCAGTTCTTC
TRBJ1-1	NA	NA	TRBV25-1	CASSEFPTNTEAFF	TGTGCCAGCAGTGAATTCCCTACGAACACTGAAGCTTTCTTT
TRBJ1-1	NA	NA	TRBV7-9	CASSFGGGTEAFF	TGTGCCAGCAGCTTCGGGGGAGGCACTGAAGCTTTCTTT
TRBJ2-1	NA	TRBD2	TRBV30	CAWKGTSGGEGYNEQFF	TGTGCCTGGAAGGGGACTAGCGGGGGGGAAGGCTACAATGAGCAGTTCTTC
TRBJ2-5	NA	TRBD1	TRBV2	CASSETGIQETQYF	TGTGCCAGCAGTGAGACAGGGATACAAGAGACCCAGTACTTC
TRBJ1-1	NA	NA	TRBV4-3	CASSQDNGRLNTEAFF	TGCGCCAGCAGCCAAGATAATGGGAGGTTGAACACTGAAGCTTTCTTT
TRBJ1-5	NA	NA	TRBV5-1	CASSPGVSNQPQHF	TGCGCCAGCAGCCCCGGGGTTTCGAATCAGCCCCAGCATTTT
TRBJ2-7	NA	NA	TRBV4-1	CARSQLWTHPYEQYF	TGCGCCCGCAGCCAACTCTGGACACACCCCTACGAGCAGTACTTC
TRBJ2-2	NA	NA	TRBV6-5	CASGARQTGELFF	TGTGCCAGCGGGGCTAGACAGACCGGGGAGCTGTTTTTT
TRBJ2-7	NA	TRBD1	TRBV15	CATSADRVASYEQYF	TGTGCCACCAGCGCCGACAGGGTTGCGTCCTACGAGCAGTACTTC
TRBJ1-1	NA	NA	TRBV5-4	CASSMDMSTEAFF	TGTGCCAGCAGCATGGACATGTCGACTGAAGCTTTCTTT
TRBJ2-7	NA	TRBD1	TRBV2	CASKPGQASYEQYF	TGTGCCAGCAAACCGGGACAGGCGTCCTACGAGCAGTACTTC
TRBJ2-2	once	NA	TRBV7-2	CASSLSRLLGTGELFF	TGTGCCAGCAGCTTATCCCGACTACTGGGCACCGGGGAGCTGTTTTTT
TRBJ2-3	NA	NA	TRBV6-2/TRBV6-3	CASSYQGGADTQYF	TGTGCCAGCAGTTACCAGGGGGGCGCCGATACGCAGTATTTT